A selection of T cell receptor beta chains follows, all from one sample in a study of shared clonotypes between healthy human individuals. Assay used: immunoSEQ multiplex PCR; TCRdb lists only in-frame clones, some missing. The sample consists of 2 million to 3 million clones, 93% of them appearing once. Sequencing was done on a sample of naive CD4+ T cells from PBMCs. The receptors here all came from a man between 18 and 29 years old in good health. Some clones in this sample may be carry-over from other donors' samples. The CDR3 runs from the conserved cysteine through the conserved F or W. A D gene is named only where the DNA matches it firmly. Only some rows state a clone size, as once, few, many or a class for expanded clones.

v_gene,d_gene,abundance,j_gene,CDR3nt,CDR3aa
TRBV10-3,-,once,TRBJ1-2,TGTGCCATCAGTGAGTCCCTCGGGCTTTATGGCTACACCTTC,CAISESLGLYGYTF
TRBV2,-,-,TRBJ2-3,TGTGCCAGCACGAGGGCAGATACGCAGTATTTT,CASTRADTQYF
TRBV5-4,-,-,TRBJ1-4,TGTGCCAGCAGCTTTTCGAGGGGTAATTCTGAAAAACTGTTTTTT,CASSFSRGNSEKLFF
TRBV7-2,TRBD2,-,TRBJ2-3,TGTGCCAGCAGCTCCACCCGACGACTAGCGGGAGGGACAGATACGCAGTATTTT,CASSSTRRLAGGTDTQYF
TRBV7-8,-,-,TRBJ2-7,TGTGCCAGCAGCCCGGGAGAGCGTCTCCCCTACGAGCAGTACTTC,CASSPGERLPYEQYF
TRBV30,-,-,TRBJ1-3,TGTGCCTGGAGTGTTGAGGGCTTAGGAAACACCATATATTTT,CAWSVEGLGNTIYF
TRBV6-5,TRBD1,-,TRBJ1-4,TGTGCCAGCAGTTACTCCAGGGGGTCGGGACTGTTTTTT,CASSYSRGSGLFF
TRBV29-1,TRBD1,-,TRBJ2-1,TGCAGCGTTGGGGACAGACCCTACAATGAGCAGTTCTTC,CSVGDRPYNEQFF
TRBV9,-,once,TRBJ2-1,TGTGCCAGCAGCTCATCCGGGACTCGATACAATGAGCAGTTCTTC,CASSSSGTRYNEQFF
TRBV18,-,-,TRBJ2-7,TGTGCCAGCTCACATAAGGATGTCGGCGAGCAGTACTTC,CASSHKDVGEQYF
TRBV18,TRBD2,-,TRBJ2-2,TGTGCCAGCTCACCATCTAGGGGACTAGAAAACACCGGGGAGCTGTTTTTT,CASSPSRGLENTGELFF
TRBV28,TRBD2,-,TRBJ2-5,TGTGCCAGCAGCACCGGGACTAGGGGGTCGGTGCCGCAGGAGACCCAGTACTTC,CASSTGTRGSVPQETQYF
TRBV5-5,TRBD1,-,TRBJ2-7,TGTGCCAGCAGCTCGGATGGGACAGGGGGCGCATACGAGCAGTACTTC,CASSSDGTGGAYEQYF
TRBV7-2,TRBD2,-,TRBJ2-1,TGTGCCAGCAGCTCCTTACTAGCGGGAGGATATGGGTACAATGAGCAGTTCTTC,CASSSLLAGGYGYNEQFF
TRBV10-3,-,few,TRBJ2-1,TGTGCCATCAGGGAGGGTAGCTACAATGAGCAGTTCTTC,CAIREGSYNEQFF
TRBV2,-,-,TRBJ2-1,TGTGCCAGCGTAGCCCTGTCCTACAATGAGCAGTTCTTC,CASVALSYNEQFF
TRBV7-9,TRBD1,-,TRBJ1-5,TGTGCCAGCAGCTGGGGACAGGGAAGCAATCAGCCCCAGCATTTT,CASSWGQGSNQPQHF
TRBV5-1,-,-,TRBJ2-7,TGCGCCAGCAGCTTGGCGGCAGGGACCACCTACGAGCAGTACTTC,CASSLAAGTTYEQYF
TRBV19,TRBD1,-,TRBJ1-2,TGTGCCAGTTCGGACAGCGCGACAGGGGACTATGGCTACACCTTC,CASSDSATGDYGYTF
TRBV5-1,-,once,TRBJ2-7,TGCGCCAGCAGCTTGGGGACAATTCTTTCCTACGAGCAGTACTTC,CASSLGTILSYEQYF
TRBV18,-,-,TRBJ1-5,TGTGCCAGCTCACCAGGGGCCGATAGCAATCAGCCCCAGCATTTT,CASSPGADSNQPQHF
TRBV18,-,once,TRBJ2-7,TGTGCCAGCTCAGGTATGCACGGCTACGAGCAGTACTTC,CASSGMHGYEQYF
TRBV2,TRBD1,-,TRBJ2-7,TGTGCCAGCAGGGGACAGGGGCTTGCCGAGCAGTACTTC,CASRGQGLAEQYF
TRBV5-1,TRBD1,-,TRBJ1-3,TGCGCCAGCAGCCCCCGTACAGGGGTCGGAAACACCATATATTTT,CASSPRTGVGNTIYF
TRBV6-5,-,-,TRBJ2-1,TGTGCCAGCAGTTACGGGGGGACCAATGAGCAGTTCTTC,CASSYGGTNEQFF
TRBV5-6,TRBD2,-,TRBJ2-1,TGTGCCAGCAGTCTAGGACTAGCGGGATACAATGAGCAGTTCTTC,CASSLGLAGYNEQFF
TRBV19,-,-,TRBJ1-4,TGTGCCAGTAAACAAGGGACTAATGAAAAACTGTTTTTT,CASKQGTNEKLFF
TRBV6-1,TRBD2,-,TRBJ2-1,TGTGCCAGCGGGACTAACTCCTACAATGAGCAGTTCTTC,CASGTNSYNEQFF
TRBV6-1,-,-,TRBJ2-7,TGTGCCAGCAGTGGAGAGGTGTCAGGACATTTTGTGTCCCACTACGGGCAGTACTTC,CASSGEVSGHFVSHYGQYF
TRBV28,-,few,TRBJ1-2,TGTGCCACTGGCCCATATGGCTACACCTTC,CATGPYGYTF
TRBV30,TRBD1,-,TRBJ1-2,TGTGCCTGGAGCGGACAGGGCTATGGCTACACCTTC,CAWSGQGYGYTF
TRBV5-1,TRBD1,-,TRBJ1-4,TGCGCCAGCAGCCTCGGACAGGGACCCTCGGGTAATGAAAAACTGTTTTTT,CASSLGQGPSGNEKLFF
TRBV4-1,-,-,TRBJ2-5,TGCGCCAGCAGCCAGCTCGGCTTGTACCAAGAGACCCAGTACTTC,CASSQLGLYQETQYF